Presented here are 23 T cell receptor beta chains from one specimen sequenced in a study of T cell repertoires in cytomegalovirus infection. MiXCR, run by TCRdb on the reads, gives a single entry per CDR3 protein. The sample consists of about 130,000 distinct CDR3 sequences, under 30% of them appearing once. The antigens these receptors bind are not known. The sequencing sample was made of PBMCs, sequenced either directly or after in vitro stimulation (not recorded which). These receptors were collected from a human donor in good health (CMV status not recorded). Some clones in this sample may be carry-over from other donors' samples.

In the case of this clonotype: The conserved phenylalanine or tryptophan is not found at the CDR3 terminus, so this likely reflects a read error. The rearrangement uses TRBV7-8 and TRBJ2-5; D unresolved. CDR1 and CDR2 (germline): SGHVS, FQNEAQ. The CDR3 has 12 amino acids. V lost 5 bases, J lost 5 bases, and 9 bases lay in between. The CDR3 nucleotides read TGTGCCAGCAGCAGGACCTCTGAGACCCAGTACCTC. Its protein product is CASSRTSETQYL.

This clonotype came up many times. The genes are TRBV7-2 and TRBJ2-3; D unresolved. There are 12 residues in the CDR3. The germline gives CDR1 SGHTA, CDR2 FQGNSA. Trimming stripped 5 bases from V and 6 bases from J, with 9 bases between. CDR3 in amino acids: CASSPRRDTQYF. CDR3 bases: TGTGCCAGCAGCCCCCGTCGGGATACGCAGTATTTT.

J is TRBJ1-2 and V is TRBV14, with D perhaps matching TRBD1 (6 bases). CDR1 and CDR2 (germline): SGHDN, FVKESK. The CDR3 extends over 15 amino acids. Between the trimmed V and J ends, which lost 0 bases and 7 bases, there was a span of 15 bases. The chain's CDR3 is CASSQDNNRVRGYTF. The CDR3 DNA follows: TGTGCCAGCAGCCAAGATAATAACAGGGTGCGTGGCTACACCTTC. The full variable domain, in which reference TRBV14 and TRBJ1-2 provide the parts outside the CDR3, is EAGVTQFPSHSVIEKGQTVTLRCDPISGHDNLYWYRRVMGKEIKFLLHFVKESKQDESGMPNNRFLAERTGGTYSTLKVQPAELEDSGVYFCASSQDNNRVRGYTFGSGTRLTVV.

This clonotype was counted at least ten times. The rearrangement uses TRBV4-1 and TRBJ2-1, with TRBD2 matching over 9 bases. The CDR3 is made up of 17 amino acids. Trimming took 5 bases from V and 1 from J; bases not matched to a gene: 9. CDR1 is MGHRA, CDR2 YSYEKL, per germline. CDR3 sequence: CASSKYKAGGSYNEQFF. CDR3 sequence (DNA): TGCGCCAGCAGCAAATATAAAGCGGGAGGATCCTACAATGAGCAGTTCTTC.

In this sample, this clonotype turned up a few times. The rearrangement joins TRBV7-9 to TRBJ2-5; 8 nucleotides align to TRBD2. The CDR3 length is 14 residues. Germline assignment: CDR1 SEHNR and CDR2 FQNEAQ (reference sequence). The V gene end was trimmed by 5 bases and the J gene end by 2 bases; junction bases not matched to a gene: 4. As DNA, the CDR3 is TGTGCCAGCAGCATTGAGCGGGAGCAAGAGACCCAGTACTTC. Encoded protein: CASSIEREQETQYF.

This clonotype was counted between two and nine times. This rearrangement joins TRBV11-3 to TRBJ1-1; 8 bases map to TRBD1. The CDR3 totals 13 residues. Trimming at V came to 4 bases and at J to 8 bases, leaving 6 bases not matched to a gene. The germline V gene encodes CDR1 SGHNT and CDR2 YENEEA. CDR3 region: CASSSRTGPEAFF. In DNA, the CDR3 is TGTGCCAGCAGCTCTCGGACAGGGCCCGAAGCTTTCTTT.

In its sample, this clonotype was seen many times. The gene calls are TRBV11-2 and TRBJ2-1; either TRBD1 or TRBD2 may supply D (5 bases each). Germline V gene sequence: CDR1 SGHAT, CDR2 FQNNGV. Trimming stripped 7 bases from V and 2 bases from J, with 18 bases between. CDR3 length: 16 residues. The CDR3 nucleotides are TGTGCCAGCACCAGAGAGGGACCACGTGCCTACAATGAGCAGTTCTTC. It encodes CASTREGPRAYNEQFF.

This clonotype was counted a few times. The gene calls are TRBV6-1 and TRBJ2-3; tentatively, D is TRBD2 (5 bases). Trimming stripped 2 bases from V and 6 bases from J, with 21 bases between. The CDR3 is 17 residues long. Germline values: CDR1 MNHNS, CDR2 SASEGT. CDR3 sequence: CASSERIAIKVGDTQYF. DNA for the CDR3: TGTGCCAGCAGTGAAAGGATAGCGATAAAAGTCGGGGATACGCAGTATTTT.

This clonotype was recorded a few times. This CDR3 is CASSQDAGAYEQYF. In DNA form, the CDR3 reads TGTGCCAGCAGCCAAGATGCAGGGGCCTACGAGCAGTACTTC. This chain links TRBV4-2 with TRBJ2-7; D is possibly TRBD1 (6 bases). Trimming shortened V by 0 bases and J by 2 bases, and 8 bases separated the two germline ends. Germline CDR1 and CDR2: LGHNA and YNFKEQ. This CDR3 is built from 14 residues.

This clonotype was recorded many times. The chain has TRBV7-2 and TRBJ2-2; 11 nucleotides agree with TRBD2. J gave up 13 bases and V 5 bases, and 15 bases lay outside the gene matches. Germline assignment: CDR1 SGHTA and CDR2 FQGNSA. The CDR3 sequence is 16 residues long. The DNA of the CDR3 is TGTGCCAGCAGCCCTAAAAGACTAGCGGGGACGGCCGGGCTGTTTTTT. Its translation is CASSPKRLAGTAGLFF.

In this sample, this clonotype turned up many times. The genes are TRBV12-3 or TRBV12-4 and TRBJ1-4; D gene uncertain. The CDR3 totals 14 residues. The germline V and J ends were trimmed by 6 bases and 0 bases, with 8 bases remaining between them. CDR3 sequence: CASSRTATNEKLFF. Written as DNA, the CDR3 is TGTGCCAGCAGCCGCACTGCAACTAATGAAAAACTGTTTTTT.

CDR3 sequence: CSVRTTSGDAPYEQYF. The DNA for the CDR3 is TGCAGTGTGCGAACCACTAGCGGTGATGCTCCCTACGAGCAGTACTTC. The chain is built from TRBV20-1 and TRBJ2-7, with 8 bases fitting TRBD2. The CDR3 sequence is 16 residues long. Germline lookup yields CDR1 DFQATT and CDR2 SNEGSKA (reference sequence). With 7 bases clipped from V and 2 bases from J, the junction kept 16 bases outside the gene matches.

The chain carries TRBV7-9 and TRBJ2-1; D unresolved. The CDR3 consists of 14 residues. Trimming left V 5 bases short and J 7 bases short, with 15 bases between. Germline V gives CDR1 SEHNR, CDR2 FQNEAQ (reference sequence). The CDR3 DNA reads TGTGCCAGCAGCCCCCGGGTGACTGGGAATGAGCAGTTCTTC. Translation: CASSPRVTGNEQFF.

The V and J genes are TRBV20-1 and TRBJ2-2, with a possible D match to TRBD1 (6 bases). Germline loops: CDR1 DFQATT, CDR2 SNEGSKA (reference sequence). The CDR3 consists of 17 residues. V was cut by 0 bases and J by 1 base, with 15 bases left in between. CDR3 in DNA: TGCAGTGCTAGAGATTCAAGGACAGCAGAGAACACCGGGGAGCTGTTTTTT. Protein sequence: CSARDSRTAENTGELFF.

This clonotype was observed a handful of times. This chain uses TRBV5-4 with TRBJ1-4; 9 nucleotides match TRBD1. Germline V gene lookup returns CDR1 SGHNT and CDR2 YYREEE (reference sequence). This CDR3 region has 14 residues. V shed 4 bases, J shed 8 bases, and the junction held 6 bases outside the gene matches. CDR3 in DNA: TGTGCCAGCAGCCCGGGACAGGGTCGCGAAAAACTGTTTTTT. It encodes CASSPGQGREKLFF.

CDR3: CASSFISDTQYF. The CDR3 bases are TGTGCCAGCAGCTTTATTTCAGATACGCAGTATTTT. The chain links TRBV7-9 to TRBJ2-3; no reliable D call. Germline V gives CDR1 SEHNR, CDR2 FQNEAQ (reference sequence). The CDR3 extends over 12 amino acids. V shed 3 bases and J shed 4 bases, with 5 bases lying between them.

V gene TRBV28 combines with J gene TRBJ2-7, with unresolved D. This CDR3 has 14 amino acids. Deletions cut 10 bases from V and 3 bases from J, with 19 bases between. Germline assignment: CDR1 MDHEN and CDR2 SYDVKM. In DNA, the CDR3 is TGTGCCACCGCTTTCGTAATGTTCGGCTACGAGCAGTACTTC. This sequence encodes CATAFVMFGYEQYF.

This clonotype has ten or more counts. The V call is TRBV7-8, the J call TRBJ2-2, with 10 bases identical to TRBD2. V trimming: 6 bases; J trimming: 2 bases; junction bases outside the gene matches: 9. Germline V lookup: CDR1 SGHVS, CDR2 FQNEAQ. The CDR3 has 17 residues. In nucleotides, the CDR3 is TGTGCCAGCAGTCTAGGCGGACTAGCGGTTAACACCGGGGAGCTGTTTTTT. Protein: CASSLGGLAVNTGELFF.

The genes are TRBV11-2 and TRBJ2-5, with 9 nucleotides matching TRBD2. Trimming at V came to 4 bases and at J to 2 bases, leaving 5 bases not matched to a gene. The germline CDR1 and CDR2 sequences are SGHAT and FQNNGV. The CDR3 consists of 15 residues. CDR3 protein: CASSSGLAFQETQYF. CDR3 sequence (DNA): TGTGCCAGCAGCTCCGGACTAGCGTTTCAAGAGACCCAGTACTTC.

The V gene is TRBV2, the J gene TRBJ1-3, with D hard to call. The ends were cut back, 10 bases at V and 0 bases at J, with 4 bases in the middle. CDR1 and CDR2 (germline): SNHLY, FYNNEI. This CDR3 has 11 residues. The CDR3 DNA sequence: TGTGCCACCTACTCTGGAAACACCATATATTTT. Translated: CATYSGNTIYF.

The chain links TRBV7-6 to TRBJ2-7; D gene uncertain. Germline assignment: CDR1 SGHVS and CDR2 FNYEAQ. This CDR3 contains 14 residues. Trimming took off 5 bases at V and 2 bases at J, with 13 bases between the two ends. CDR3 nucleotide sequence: TGTGCCAGCAGCCGCCCTACATTCCCCTACGAGCAGTACTTC. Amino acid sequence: CASSRPTFPYEQYF.

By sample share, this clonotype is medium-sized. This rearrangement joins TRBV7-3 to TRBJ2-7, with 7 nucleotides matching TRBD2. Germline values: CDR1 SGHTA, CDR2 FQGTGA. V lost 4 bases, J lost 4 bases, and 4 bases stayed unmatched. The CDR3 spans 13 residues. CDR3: CASSSYGGYEQYF. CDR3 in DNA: TGTGCCAGCAGCTCATACGGGGGGTACGAGCAGTACTTC. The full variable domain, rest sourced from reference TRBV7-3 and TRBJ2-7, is GAGVSQTPSNKVTEKGKYVELRCDPISGHTALYWYRQSLGQGPEFLIYFQGTGAADDSGLPNDRFFAVRPEGSVSTLKIQRTERGDSAVYLCASSSYGGYEQYFGPGTRLTVT.

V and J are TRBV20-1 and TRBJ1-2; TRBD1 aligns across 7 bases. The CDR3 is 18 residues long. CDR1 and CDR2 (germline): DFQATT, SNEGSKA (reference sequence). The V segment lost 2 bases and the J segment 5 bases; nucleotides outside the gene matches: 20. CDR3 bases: TGCAGTGCTAGAACTAATATGATCACGATAGGGGGCCGGTATGGCTACACCTTC. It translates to CSARTNMITIGGRYGYTF.